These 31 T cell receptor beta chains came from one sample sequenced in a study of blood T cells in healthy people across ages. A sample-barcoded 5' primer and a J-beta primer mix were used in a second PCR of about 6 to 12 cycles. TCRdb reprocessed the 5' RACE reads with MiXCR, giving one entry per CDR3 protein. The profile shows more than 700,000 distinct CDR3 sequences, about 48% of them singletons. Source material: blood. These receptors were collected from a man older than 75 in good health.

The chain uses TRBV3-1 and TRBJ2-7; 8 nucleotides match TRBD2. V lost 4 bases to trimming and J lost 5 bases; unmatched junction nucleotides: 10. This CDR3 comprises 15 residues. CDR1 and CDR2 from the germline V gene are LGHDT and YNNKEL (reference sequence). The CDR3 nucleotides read TGTGCCAGCAGCCCCGACCCCGGGAGGGTGGACGAGCAGTACTTC. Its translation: CASSPDPGRVDEQYF.

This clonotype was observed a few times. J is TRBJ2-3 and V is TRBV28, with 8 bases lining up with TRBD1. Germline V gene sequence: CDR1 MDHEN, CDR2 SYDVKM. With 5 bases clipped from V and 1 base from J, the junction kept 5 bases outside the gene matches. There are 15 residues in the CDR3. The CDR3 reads CASSHTTGGTDTQYF. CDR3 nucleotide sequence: TGTGCCAGCAGTCACACGACAGGGGGCACAGATACGCAGTATTTT. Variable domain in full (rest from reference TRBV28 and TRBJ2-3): DVKVTQSSRYLVKRTGEKVFLECVQDMDHENMFWYRQDPGLGLRLIYFSYDVKMKEKGDIPEGYSVSREKKERFSLILESASTNQTSMYLCASSHTTGGTDTQYFGPGTRLTVL.

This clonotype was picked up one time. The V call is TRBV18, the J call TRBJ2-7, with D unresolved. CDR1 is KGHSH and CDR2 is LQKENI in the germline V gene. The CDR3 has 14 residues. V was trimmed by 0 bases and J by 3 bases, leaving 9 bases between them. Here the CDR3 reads CASSPPSQSYEQYF. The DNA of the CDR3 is TGTGCCAGCTCACCACCGTCACAGAGCTACGAGCAGTACTTC.

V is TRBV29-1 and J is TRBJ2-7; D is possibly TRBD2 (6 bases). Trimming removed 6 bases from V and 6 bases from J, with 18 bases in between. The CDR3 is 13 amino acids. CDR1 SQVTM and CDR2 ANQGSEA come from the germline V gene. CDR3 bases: TGCAGCGTACAGGCAGGCCGGGGGAGCGAGCAGTACTTC. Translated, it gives CSVQAGRGSEQYF.

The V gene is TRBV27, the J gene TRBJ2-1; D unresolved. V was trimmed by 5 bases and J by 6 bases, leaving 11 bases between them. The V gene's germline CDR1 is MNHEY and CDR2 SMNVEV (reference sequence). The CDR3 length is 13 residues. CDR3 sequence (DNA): TGTGCCAGCAGTGTACGCCCCAGCAATGAGCAGTTCTTC. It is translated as CASSVRPSNEQFF.

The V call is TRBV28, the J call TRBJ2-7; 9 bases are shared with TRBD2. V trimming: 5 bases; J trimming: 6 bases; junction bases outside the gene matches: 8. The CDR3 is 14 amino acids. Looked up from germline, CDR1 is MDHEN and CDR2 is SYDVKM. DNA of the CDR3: TGTGCCAGCAGTGCCGCTAGCGGGGACGGCGAGCAGTACTTC. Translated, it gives CASSAASGDGEQYF.

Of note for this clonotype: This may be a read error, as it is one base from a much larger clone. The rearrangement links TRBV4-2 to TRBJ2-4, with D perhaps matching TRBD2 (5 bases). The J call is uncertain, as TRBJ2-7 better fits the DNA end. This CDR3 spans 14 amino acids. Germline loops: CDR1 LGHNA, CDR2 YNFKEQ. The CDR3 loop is CAGSQERAADEQYF. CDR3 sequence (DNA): TGTGCCGGCAGCCAAGAAAGAGCAGCGGACGAGCAGTACTTC.

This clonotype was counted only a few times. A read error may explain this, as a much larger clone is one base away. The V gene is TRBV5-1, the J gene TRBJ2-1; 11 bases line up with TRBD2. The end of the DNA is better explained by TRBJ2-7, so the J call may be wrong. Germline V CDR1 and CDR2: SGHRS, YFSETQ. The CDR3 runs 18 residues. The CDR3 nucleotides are TGCGCCAGCAAACCCACCGGGACTAGCGGAGACTCCTACAATGAGCAGTACTTC. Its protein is CASKPTGTSGDSYNEQYF.

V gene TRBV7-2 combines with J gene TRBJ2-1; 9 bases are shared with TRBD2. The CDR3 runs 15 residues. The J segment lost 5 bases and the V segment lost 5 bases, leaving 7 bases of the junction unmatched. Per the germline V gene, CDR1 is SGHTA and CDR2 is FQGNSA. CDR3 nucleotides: TGTGCCAGCAGCCACCGGGGACTAGCACACAATGAGCAGTTCTTC. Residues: CASSHRGLAHNEQFF. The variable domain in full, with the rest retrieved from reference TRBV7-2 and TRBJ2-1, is GAGVSQSPSNKVTEKGKDVELRCDPISGHTALYWYRQSLGQGLEFLIYFQGNSAPDKSGLPSDRFSAERTGGSVSTLTIQRTQQEDSAVYLCASSHRGLAHNEQFFGPGTRLTVL.

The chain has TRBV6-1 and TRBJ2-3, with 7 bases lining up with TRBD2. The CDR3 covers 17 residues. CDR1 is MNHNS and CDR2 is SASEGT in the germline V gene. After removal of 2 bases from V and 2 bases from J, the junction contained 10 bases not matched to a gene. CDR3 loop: CASSEPKAGRITDTQYF. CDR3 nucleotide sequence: TGTGCCAGCAGTGAACCCAAAGCGGGGCGTATCACAGATACGCAGTATTTT.

The CDR3 nucleotides read TGCGCCAGCAGCTTGGTGAAGGGGGACAATGAGCAGTTCTTC. This codes for CASSLVKGDNEQFF. The chain carries TRBV5-1 and TRBJ2-1; TRBD1 might be the D (6 bases). This CDR3 spans 14 amino acids. The germline V gene has CDR1 SGHRS and CDR2 YFSETQ. V was shortened by 0 bases and J by 5 bases, with 9 bases between the two germline ends.

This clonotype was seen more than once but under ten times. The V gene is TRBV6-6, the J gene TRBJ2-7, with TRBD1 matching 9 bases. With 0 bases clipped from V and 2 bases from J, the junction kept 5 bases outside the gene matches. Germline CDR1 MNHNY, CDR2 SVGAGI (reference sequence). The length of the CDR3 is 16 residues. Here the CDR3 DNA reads TGTGCCAGCAGTTACTCGGGACAGGGAAGGACCTACGAGCAGTACTTC. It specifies CASSYSGQGRTYEQYF.

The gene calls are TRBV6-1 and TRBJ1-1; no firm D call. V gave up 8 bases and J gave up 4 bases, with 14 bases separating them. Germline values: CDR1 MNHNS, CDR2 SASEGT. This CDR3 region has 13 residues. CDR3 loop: CASQEDPGTEAFF. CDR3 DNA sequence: TGTGCCAGCCAAGAGGACCCAGGCACTGAAGCTTTCTTT.

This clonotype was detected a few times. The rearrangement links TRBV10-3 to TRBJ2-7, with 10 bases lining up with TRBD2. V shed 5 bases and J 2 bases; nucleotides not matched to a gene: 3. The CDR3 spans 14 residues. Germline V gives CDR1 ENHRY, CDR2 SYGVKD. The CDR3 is CAISSLAGAYEQYF. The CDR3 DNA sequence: TGTGCCATCAGTTCCCTAGCGGGGGCCTACGAGCAGTACTTC.

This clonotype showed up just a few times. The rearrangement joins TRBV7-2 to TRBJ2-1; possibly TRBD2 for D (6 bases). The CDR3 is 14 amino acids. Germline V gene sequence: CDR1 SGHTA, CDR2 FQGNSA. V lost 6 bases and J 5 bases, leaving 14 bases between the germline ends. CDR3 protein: CASRNSGGDNEQFF. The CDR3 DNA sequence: TGTGCCAGCAGAAACAGCGGCGGGGACAATGAGCAGTTCTTC.

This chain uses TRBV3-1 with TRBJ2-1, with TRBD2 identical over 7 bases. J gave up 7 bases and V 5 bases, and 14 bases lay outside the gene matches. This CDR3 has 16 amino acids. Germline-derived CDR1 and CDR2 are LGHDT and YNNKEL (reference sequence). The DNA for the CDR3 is TGTGCCAGCAGCGCCAGTCCCTCTAGCGGTCAGAATGAGCAGTTCTTC. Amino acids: CASSASPSSGQNEQFF.

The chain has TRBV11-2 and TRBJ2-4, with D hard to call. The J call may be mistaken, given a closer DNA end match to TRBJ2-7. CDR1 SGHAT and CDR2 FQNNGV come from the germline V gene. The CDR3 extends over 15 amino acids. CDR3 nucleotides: TGTGCCAGCAGCTTACGTGGACCACCTTCTGACGAGCAGTACTTC. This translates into CASSLRGPPSDEQYF.

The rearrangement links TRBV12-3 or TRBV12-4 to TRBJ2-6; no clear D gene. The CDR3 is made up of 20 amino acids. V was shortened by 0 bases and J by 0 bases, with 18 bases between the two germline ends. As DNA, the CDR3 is TGTGCCAGCAGTTTAGCCGCCAATCCGGGTGGATCCTCTGGGGCCAACGTCCTGACTTTC. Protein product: CASSLAANPGGSSGANVLTF.

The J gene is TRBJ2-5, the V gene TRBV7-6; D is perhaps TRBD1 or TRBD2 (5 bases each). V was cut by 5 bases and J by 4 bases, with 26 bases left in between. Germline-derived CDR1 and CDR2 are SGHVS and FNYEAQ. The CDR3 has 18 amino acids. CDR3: CASSQGTIGVRFRETQYF. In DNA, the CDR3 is TGTGCCAGCAGCCAAGGGACGATCGGGGTACGGTTTAGAGAGACCCAGTACTTC.

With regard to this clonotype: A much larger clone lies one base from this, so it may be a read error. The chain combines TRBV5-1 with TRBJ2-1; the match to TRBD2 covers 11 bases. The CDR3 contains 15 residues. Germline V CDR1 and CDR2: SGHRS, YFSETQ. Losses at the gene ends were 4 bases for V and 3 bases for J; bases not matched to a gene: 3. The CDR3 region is CASSKGLADYNEQFF. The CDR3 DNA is TGCGCCAGCAGCAAGGGACTAGCGGACTACAATGAGCAGTTCTTC.

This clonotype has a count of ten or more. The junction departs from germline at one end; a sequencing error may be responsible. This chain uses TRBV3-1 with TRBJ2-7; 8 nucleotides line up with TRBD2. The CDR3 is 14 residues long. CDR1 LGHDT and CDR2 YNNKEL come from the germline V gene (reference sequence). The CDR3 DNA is TGTGCCAGCAGACAAGCGGGAGTCTTGTACGAGCAGTACTTC. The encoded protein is CASRQAGVLYEQYF.

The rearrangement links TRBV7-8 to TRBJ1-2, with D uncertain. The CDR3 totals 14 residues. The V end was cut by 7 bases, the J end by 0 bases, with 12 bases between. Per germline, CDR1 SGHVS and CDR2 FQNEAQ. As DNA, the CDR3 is TGTGCCAGCACCATTGCGGATTCTAACTATGGCTACACCTTC. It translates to CASTIADSNYGYTF.

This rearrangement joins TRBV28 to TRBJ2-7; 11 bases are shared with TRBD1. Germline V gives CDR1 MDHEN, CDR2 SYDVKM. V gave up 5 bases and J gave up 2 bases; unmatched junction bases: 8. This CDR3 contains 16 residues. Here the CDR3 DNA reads TGTGCCAGCAGTCCTACCAGGGGACAGGGGGCCTACGAGCAGTACTTC. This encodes CASSPTRGQGAYEQYF.

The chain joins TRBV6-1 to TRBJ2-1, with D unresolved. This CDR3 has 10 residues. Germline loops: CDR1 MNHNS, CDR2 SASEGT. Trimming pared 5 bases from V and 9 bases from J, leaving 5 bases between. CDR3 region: CASSPTEQFF. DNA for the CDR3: TGTGCCAGCAGTCCTACTGAGCAGTTCTTC.

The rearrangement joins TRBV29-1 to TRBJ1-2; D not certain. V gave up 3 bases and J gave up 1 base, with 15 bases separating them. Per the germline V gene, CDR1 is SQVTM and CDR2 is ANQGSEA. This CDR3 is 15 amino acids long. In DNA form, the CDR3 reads TGCAGCGTTGAGATCAGCGGGCAGCTTAACTATGGCTACACCTTC. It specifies CSVEISGQLNYGYTF.

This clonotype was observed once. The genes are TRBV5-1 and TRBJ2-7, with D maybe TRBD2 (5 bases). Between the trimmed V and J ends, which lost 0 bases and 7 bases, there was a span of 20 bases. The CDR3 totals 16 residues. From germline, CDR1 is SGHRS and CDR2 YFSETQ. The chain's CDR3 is CASSLGMGVGYNEQYF. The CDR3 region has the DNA TGCGCCAGCAGCTTGGGTATGGGAGTGGGTTACAATGAGCAGTACTTC.

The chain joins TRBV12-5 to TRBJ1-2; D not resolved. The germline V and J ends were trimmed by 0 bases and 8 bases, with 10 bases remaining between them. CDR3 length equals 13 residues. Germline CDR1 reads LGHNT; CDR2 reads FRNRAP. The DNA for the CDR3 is TGTGCTAGTGGTTTGGTTGGCTTCGGGGGCTACACCTTC. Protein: CASGLVGFGGYTF.

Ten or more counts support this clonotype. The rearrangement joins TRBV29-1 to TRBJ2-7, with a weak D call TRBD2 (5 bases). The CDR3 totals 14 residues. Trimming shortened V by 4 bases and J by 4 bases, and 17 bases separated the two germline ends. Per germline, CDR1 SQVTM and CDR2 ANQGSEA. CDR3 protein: CSVAVRERPYEQYF. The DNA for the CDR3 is TGCAGCGTTGCAGTGAGGGAGAGGCCTTACGAGCAGTACTTC.

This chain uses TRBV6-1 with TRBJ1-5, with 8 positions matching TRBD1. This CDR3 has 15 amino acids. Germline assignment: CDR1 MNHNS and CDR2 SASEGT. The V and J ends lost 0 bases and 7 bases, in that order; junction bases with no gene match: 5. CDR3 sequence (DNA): TGTGCCAGCAGTGAAGCGTCAGGGGGCTGGCAGCCCCAGCATTTT. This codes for CASSEASGGWQPQHF.

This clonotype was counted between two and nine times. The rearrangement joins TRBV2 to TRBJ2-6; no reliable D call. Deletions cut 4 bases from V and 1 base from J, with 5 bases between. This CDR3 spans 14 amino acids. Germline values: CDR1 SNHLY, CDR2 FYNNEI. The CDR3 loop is CASSAGSGANVLTF. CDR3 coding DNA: TGTGCCAGCAGTGCTGGTTCTGGGGCCAACGTCCTGACTTTC. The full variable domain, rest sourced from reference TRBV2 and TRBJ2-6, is EPEVTQTPSHQVTQMGQEVILRCVPISNHLYFYWYRQILGQKVEFLVSFYNNEISEKSEIFDDQFSVERPDGSNFTLKIRSTKLEDSAMYFCASSAGSGANVLTFGAGSRLTVL.

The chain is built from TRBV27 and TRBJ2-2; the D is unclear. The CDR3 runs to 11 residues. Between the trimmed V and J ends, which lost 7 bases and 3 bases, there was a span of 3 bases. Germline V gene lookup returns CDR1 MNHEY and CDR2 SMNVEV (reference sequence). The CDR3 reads CASTYTGELFF. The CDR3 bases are TGTGCCAGCACCTACACCGGGGAGCTGTTTTTT.